This T cell receptor (beta chain) came from a study of shared clonotypes between healthy human individuals. Whole-study results and caveats: Clonotypes shared by all four sorted-subset donors had higher generation probabilities than non-shared clonotypes.

In the case of this clone: No antigen is known for it.

Sequencing used immunoSEQ multiplex PCR; TCRdb keeps in-frame clones, though not all of them. Altogether 2 million to 2.5 million clones are present, 80% to 95% being singletons, with the ten largest covering 0.39%. Trimming took 3 bases from V and 2 from J, leaving 9 bases between them. Germline V gene lookup returns CDR1 SGHAT and CDR2 FQNNGV. The CDR3 contains 14 residues. This sequence originates from a man aged 18 to 30 in good health. Some clones in this sample may be carry-over from other donors' samples. The sample consisted of naive CD4+ T cells from PBMCs. As to subset: CD45RA+ positively selected. This chain joins TRBV11-2 and TRBJ2-3; D call uncertain. The CDR3 DNA sequence: TGTGCCAGCAGCTTGGTGGCGACCACAGATACGCAGTATTTT. Residues: CASSLVATTDTQYF.